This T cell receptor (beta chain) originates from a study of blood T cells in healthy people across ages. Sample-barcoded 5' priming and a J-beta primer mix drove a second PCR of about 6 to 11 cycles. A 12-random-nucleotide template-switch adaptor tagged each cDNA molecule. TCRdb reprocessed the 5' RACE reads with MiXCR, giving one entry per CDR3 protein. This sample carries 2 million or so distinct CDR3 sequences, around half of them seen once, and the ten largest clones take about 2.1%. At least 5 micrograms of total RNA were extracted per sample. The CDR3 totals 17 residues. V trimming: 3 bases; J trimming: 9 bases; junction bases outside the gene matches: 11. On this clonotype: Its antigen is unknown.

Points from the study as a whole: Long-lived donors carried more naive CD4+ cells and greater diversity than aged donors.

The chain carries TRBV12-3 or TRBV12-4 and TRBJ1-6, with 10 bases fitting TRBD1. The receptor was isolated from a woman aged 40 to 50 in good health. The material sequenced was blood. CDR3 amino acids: CASSFGHRTGGSSPLHF. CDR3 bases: TGTGCCAGCAGTTTTGGGCACCGGACAGGGGGTAGTTCACCCCTCCACTTT.